A selection of T cell receptor beta chains follows, all from one sample in a study of chemoradiotherapy in HPV16-positive cancers. Repertoires were generated with immunoSEQ multiplex PCR, while TCRdb's copy carries only in-frame clones and drops some. Of about 6,200 clones in the sample, roughly 83% were seen once. Sequencing was performed on tumor tissue, taken from a patient who underwent chemoradiotherapy. These receptors were obtained from a human donor with HPV-associated anogenital cancer. Both conserved end residues are part of each CDR3. A D gene is named only where the DNA matches it firmly. Only part of the rows carry a size: once, few, many, or a class if the clone is expanded.

v_gene: TRBV4-1; abundance: NA; len: 16; j_gene: TRBJ2-1; d_gene: NA; CDR3aa: CASSQVPLSSYNEQFF; CDR3nt: TGCGCCAGCAGCCAAGTCCCCCTGAGCTCCTACAATGAGCAGTTCTTC
v_gene: TRBV6-6; abundance: NA; len: 16; j_gene: TRBJ2-2; d_gene: TRBD1; CDR3aa: CASTARQGANTGELFF; CDR3nt: TGTGCCAGCACCGCTCGACAGGGGGCGAACACCGGGGAGCTGTTTTTT
v_gene: TRBV28; abundance: NA; len: 17; j_gene: TRBJ2-6; d_gene: NA; CDR3aa: CASTHRDFTSGANVLTF; CDR3nt: TGTGCCAGCACCCACCGGGACTTCACTTCTGGGGCCAACGTCCTGACTTTC
v_gene: TRBV6-1; abundance: few; len: 13; j_gene: TRBJ1-2; d_gene: NA; CDR3aa: CASSGTSNYGYTF; CDR3nt: TGTGCCAGCAGTGGGACTTCTAACTATGGCTACACCTTC
v_gene: TRBV6-5; abundance: NA; len: 14; j_gene: TRBJ2-3; d_gene: NA; CDR3aa: CASSYRGTTDTQYF; CDR3nt: TGTGCCAGCAGTTACCGGGGGACCACAGATACGCAGTATTTT
v_gene: TRBV2; abundance: NA; len: 16; j_gene: TRBJ2-1; d_gene: TRBD2; CDR3aa: CASSQTGLAGAGEQFF; CDR3nt: TGTGCCAGCAGCCAAACGGGGCTAGCGGGAGCGGGTGAGCAGTTCTTC
v_gene: TRBV10-3; abundance: NA; len: 17; j_gene: TRBJ1-2; d_gene: TRBD1; CDR3aa: CAISGPGQGVSSYGYTF; CDR3nt: TGTGCCATCAGTGGGCCGGGACAGGGGGTTTCTAGCTATGGCTACACCTTC
v_gene: TRBV7-2; abundance: NA; len: 16; j_gene: TRBJ2-3; d_gene: TRBD2; CDR3aa: CASSLTGGVRTDTQYF; CDR3nt: TGTGCCAGCAGCCTTACCGGGGGGGTTAGAACAGATACGCAGTATTTT
v_gene: TRBV5-6; abundance: NA; len: 15; j_gene: TRBJ2-7; d_gene: NA; CDR3aa: CASSLGGSLTGEQYF; CDR3nt: TGTGCCAGCAGCTTAGGGGGTTCATTAACAGGCGAGCAGTACTTC
v_gene: TRBV4-1; abundance: NA; len: 15; j_gene: TRBJ2-7; d_gene: TRBD1; CDR3aa: CASSQVGDRSHEQYF; CDR3nt: TGCGCCAGCAGCCAAGTAGGGGACAGGAGTCACGAGCAGTACTTC
v_gene: TRBV5-1; abundance: NA; len: 17; j_gene: TRBJ2-2; d_gene: NA; CDR3aa: CASSLIPGGPNTGELFF; CDR3nt: TGCGCCAGCAGCTTAATTCCTGGGGGACCGAACACCGGGGAGCTGTTTTTT
v_gene: TRBV5-1; abundance: NA; len: 14; j_gene: TRBJ2-7; d_gene: TRBD1; CDR3aa: CASSARGQAYEQYF; CDR3nt: TGCGCCAGCAGCGCGCGGGGACAGGCGTACGAGCAGTACTTC
v_gene: TRBV20-1; abundance: NA; len: 11; j_gene: TRBJ1-1; d_gene: NA; CDR3aa: CSARTRGEAFF; CDR3nt: TGCAGTGCTAGGACAAGGGGTGAAGCTTTCTTT
v_gene: TRBV7-8; abundance: NA; len: 13; j_gene: TRBJ1-2; d_gene: TRBD1; CDR3aa: CASSTTGAFGYTF; CDR3nt: TGTGCCAGCAGCACGACAGGGGCTTTTGGCTACACCTTC
v_gene: TRBV6-6; abundance: NA; len: 15; j_gene: TRBJ1-6; d_gene: NA; CDR3aa: CASKAESSYNSPLHF; CDR3nt: TGTGCCAGCAAGGCGGAGAGCTCCTATAATTCACCCCTCCACTTT
v_gene: TRBV9; abundance: NA; len: 14; j_gene: TRBJ2-7; d_gene: NA; CDR3aa: CASSATQGRSEQYF; CDR3nt: TGTGCCAGCAGCGCAACCCAGGGGCGGTCCGAGCAGTACTTC
v_gene: TRBV7-9; abundance: NA; len: 16; j_gene: TRBJ1-4; d_gene: NA; CDR3aa: CASSLQSGFRNEKLFF; CDR3nt: TGTGCCAGCAGCTTACAATCGGGGTTCCGTAATGAAAAACTGTTTTTT
v_gene: TRBV4-1; abundance: NA; len: 13; j_gene: TRBJ1-1; d_gene: NA; CDR3aa: CASRGQMNTEAFF; CDR3nt: TGCGCCAGCAGAGGACAGATGAACACTGAAGCTTTCTTT
v_gene: TRBV5-6; abundance: few; len: 15; j_gene: TRBJ1-4; d_gene: TRBD1; CDR3aa: CASSRPGQGGEKLFF; CDR3nt: TGTGCCAGCAGCCGGCCGGGACAGGGCGGTGAAAAACTGTTTTTT
v_gene: TRBV6-5; abundance: NA; len: 15; j_gene: TRBJ1-1; d_gene: NA; CDR3aa: CASSYDARLNTEAFF; CDR3nt: TGTGCCAGCAGTTACGATGCCAGGCTAAACACTGAAGCTTTCTTT
v_gene: TRBV7-9; abundance: few; len: 14; j_gene: TRBJ2-1; d_gene: NA; CDR3aa: CASSLVLLSNEQFF; CDR3nt: TGTGCCAGCAGCTTAGTCCTGCTTTCCAATGAGCAGTTCTTC
v_gene: TRBV27; abundance: NA; len: 13; j_gene: TRBJ1-1; d_gene: NA; CDR3aa: CASSGTRNTEAFF; CDR3nt: TGTGCCAGCAGCGGGACAAGGAACACTGAAGCTTTCTTT
v_gene: TRBV9; abundance: NA; len: 13; j_gene: TRBJ1-1; d_gene: NA; CDR3aa: CASSVLYYTEAFF; CDR3nt: TGTGCCAGCAGCGTTTTGTATTACACTGAAGCTTTCTTT
v_gene: TRBV7-6; abundance: medium-sized; len: 16; j_gene: TRBJ2-5; d_gene: NA; CDR3aa: CASSKDRILLQETQYF; CDR3nt: TGTGCCAGCAGCAAAGACAGAATCCTACTACAAGAGACCCAGTACTTC
v_gene: TRBV11-3; abundance: NA; len: 14; j_gene: TRBJ2-2; d_gene: TRBD1; CDR3aa: CASRVQGAVGELFF; CDR3nt: TGTGCCAGCAGAGTTCAGGGGGCTGTCGGGGAGCTGTTTTTT
v_gene: TRBV11-2; abundance: NA; len: 15; j_gene: TRBJ1-2; d_gene: NA; CDR3aa: CASSLVWDTEYGYTF; CDR3nt: TGTGCCAGCAGCTTAGTCTGGGACACGGAATATGGCTACACCTTC
v_gene: TRBV15; abundance: NA; len: 12; j_gene: TRBJ2-5; d_gene: NA; CDR3aa: CATSRGKETQYF; CDR3nt: TGTGCCACCAGCAGAGGTAAAGAGACCCAGTACTTC
v_gene: TRBV5-1; abundance: NA; len: 18; j_gene: TRBJ1-2; d_gene: TRBD1; CDR3aa: CASSLAGTGNSASHGYTF; CDR3nt: TGCGCCAGCAGCTTGGCCGGGACAGGGAACAGTGCTTCGCATGGCTACACCTTC
v_gene: TRBV6-1; abundance: once; len: 13; j_gene: TRBJ1-2; d_gene: NA; CDR3aa: CARKDSSFYGYTF; CDR3nt: TGTGCCAGAAAAGACAGCTCATTCTATGGCTACACCTTC
v_gene: TRBV27; abundance: NA; len: 16; j_gene: TRBJ2-6; d_gene: TRBD2; CDR3aa: CASSLGRAPGANVLTF; CDR3nt: TGTGCCAGCAGTTTAGGGAGGGCGCCTGGGGCCAACGTCCTGACTTTC
v_gene: TRBV18; abundance: NA; len: 17; j_gene: TRBJ2-2; d_gene: TRBD1; CDR3aa: CASSPTVRGPSDGELFF; CDR3nt: TGTGCCAGCTCACCTACAGTTAGGGGGCCATCCGACGGGGAGCTGTTTTTT
v_gene: TRBV5-3; abundance: NA; len: 16; j_gene: TRBJ1-5; d_gene: NA; CDR3aa: CARSLVRGINNQPQHF; CDR3nt: TGTGCCAGAAGCTTGGTCCGGGGGATTAACAATCAGCCCCAGCATTTT
v_gene: TRBV4-1; abundance: NA; len: 15; j_gene: TRBJ1-6; d_gene: NA; CDR3aa: CASSPQDVPNSPLHF; CDR3nt: TGCGCCAGCAGCCCCCAGGACGTCCCGAATTCACCCCTCCACTTT
v_gene: TRBV5-5; abundance: once; len: 15; j_gene: TRBJ2-5; d_gene: TRBD1; CDR3aa: CASSKASDRQETQYF; CDR3nt: TGTGCCAGCAGCAAGGCCTCGGACAGGCAAGAGACCCAGTACTTC
v_gene: TRBV28; abundance: NA; len: 16; j_gene: TRBJ2-7; d_gene: NA; CDR3aa: CASNPPQVGKAYEQYF; CDR3nt: TGTGCCAGCAACCCACCCCAGGTTGGAAAAGCCTACGAGCAGTACTTC
v_gene: TRBV7-3; abundance: NA; len: 13; j_gene: TRBJ2-3; d_gene: NA; CDR3aa: CASSQAPLDTQYF; CDR3nt: TGTGCCAGCAGCCAAGCCCCCTTGGATACGCAGTATTTT
v_gene: TRBV19; abundance: once; len: 14; j_gene: TRBJ2-1; d_gene: NA; CDR3aa: CASRDTSSYNEQFF; CDR3nt: TGTGCCAGTAGAGACACGAGCTCCTACAATGAGCAGTTCTTC
v_gene: TRBV19; abundance: NA; len: 16; j_gene: TRBJ1-5; d_gene: NA; CDR3aa: CASSIGGGMRNQPQHF; CDR3nt: TGTGCCAGTAGTATAGGGGGGGGGATGCGCAATCAGCCCCAGCATTTT
v_gene: TRBV6-1; abundance: NA; len: 15; j_gene: TRBJ1-4; d_gene: NA; CDR3aa: CASSERQTTNEKLFF; CDR3nt: TGTGCCAGCAGTGAGAGACAGACAACTAATGAAAAACTGTTTTTT
v_gene: TRBV30; abundance: NA; len: 15; j_gene: TRBJ1-1; d_gene: NA; CDR3aa: CAWRPTGHLNTEAFF; CDR3nt: TGTGCCTGGAGGCCTACTGGACACCTGAACACTGAAGCTTTCTTT
v_gene: TRBV2; abundance: NA; len: 11; j_gene: TRBJ1-1; d_gene: NA; CDR3aa: CASTSNTEAFF; CDR3nt: TGTGCCAGCACATCGAACACTGAAGCTTTCTTT
v_gene: TRBV5-1; abundance: NA; len: 14; j_gene: TRBJ1-1; d_gene: NA; CDR3aa: CASEVARGGAEAFF; CDR3nt: TGCGCCAGCGAGGTGGCAAGGGGGGGGGCTGAAGCTTTCTTT
v_gene: TRBV14; abundance: NA; len: 14; j_gene: TRBJ2-7; d_gene: NA; CDR3aa: CASSQAQFNYEQYF; CDR3nt: TGTGCCAGCAGCCAGGCCCAGTTTAACTACGAGCAGTACTTC
v_gene: TRBV27; abundance: NA; len: 12; j_gene: TRBJ1-2; d_gene: NA; CDR3aa: CASSPTAFGYTF; CDR3nt: TGTGCCAGCAGCCCCACAGCATTCGGCTACACCTTC
v_gene: TRBV27; abundance: NA; len: 16; j_gene: TRBJ2-1; d_gene: NA; CDR3aa: CASSSFGTAINNEQFF; CDR3nt: TGTGCCAGCAGTTCATTCGGGACGGCTATTAACAATGAGCAGTTCTTC
v_gene: TRBV6-5; abundance: NA; len: 12; j_gene: TRBJ2-7; d_gene: NA; CDR3aa: CASSSDGHEQYF; CDR3nt: TGTGCCAGCAGTTCGGACGGCCACGAGCAGTACTTC
v_gene: TRBV28; abundance: NA; len: 13; j_gene: TRBJ1-5; d_gene: NA; CDR3aa: CASTTTGNQPQHF; CDR3nt: TGTGCCAGCACCACAACAGGTAATCAGCCCCAGCATTTT
v_gene: TRBV30; abundance: few; len: 15; j_gene: TRBJ2-2; d_gene: TRBD2; CDR3aa: CAWRTSGRDTGELFF; CDR3nt: TGTGCCTGGAGGACTAGCGGGAGGGACACCGGGGAGCTGTTTTTT
v_gene: TRBV4-2; abundance: NA; len: 20; j_gene: TRBJ2-4; d_gene: NA; CDR3aa: CASSHQTGSEIGNPKNIQYF; CDR3nt: TGTGCCAGCAGCCACCAAACCGGCAGCGAAATAGGAAATCCCAAAAACATTCAGTACTTC
v_gene: TRBV18; abundance: NA; len: 15; j_gene: TRBJ2-3; d_gene: TRBD2; CDR3aa: CASSPSTSGTDTQYF; CDR3nt: TGTGCCAGCTCACCCTCGACTAGCGGCACAGATACGCAGTATTTT
v_gene: TRBV7-9; abundance: few; len: 14; j_gene: TRBJ1-1; d_gene: NA; CDR3aa: CASSLGHENTEAFF; CDR3nt: TGTGCCAGCAGCTTAGGACACGAGAACACTGAAGCTTTCTTT
v_gene: TRBV30; abundance: NA; len: 16; j_gene: TRBJ2-6; d_gene: NA; CDR3aa: CAWSVLGYSGANVLTF; CDR3nt: TGTGCCTGGAGTGTACTTGGGTACTCCGGGGCCAACGTCCTGACTTTC
v_gene: TRBV29-1; abundance: NA; len: 14; j_gene: TRBJ2-5; d_gene: NA; CDR3aa: CSASPGGRQETQYF; CDR3nt: TGCAGCGCCTCCCCTGGAGGGCGCCAAGAGACCCAGTACTTC